A single sample is the source of the 5 T cell receptor beta chains below, sequenced in a study of immune cell composition in non-small cell lung cancer. The protocol was immunoSEQ multiplex PCR, while the TCRdb copy is restricted to in-frame clones and leaves out a portion. The sample shows 2,500 to 3,000 clones, 82% of them seen only once. Input material: lung tumor tissue. These receptors came from a human donor with non-small cell lung cancer.

V is TRBV19 and J is TRBJ1-1, with 7 bases identical to TRBD1. Germline V gene lookup returns CDR1 LNHDA and CDR2 SQIVND (reference sequence). The CDR3 has 15 amino acids. J lost 3 bases, V lost 7 bases, and 11 bases had no gene match. This CDR3 is CASMPFSGGDTEAFF. CDR3 sequence (DNA): TGTGCCAGTATGCCGTTCTCAGGGGGAGACACTGAAGCTTTCTTT.

The rearrangement joins TRBV28 to TRBJ2-2; a possible D gene is TRBD1 (6 bases). Germline CDR1 is MDHEN and CDR2 is SYDVKM. The CDR3 loop spans 13 amino acids. V was pared by 7 bases and J by 4 bases, with 10 bases between. The CDR3 nucleotides read TGTGCCAGCAAGACCAGGGGCACCGGGGAGCTGTTTTTT. It encodes CASKTRGTGELFF.

CDR3 nucleotide sequence: TGTGCCAGCTCACCGAAAACAGGGGGCGGTGAGCAGTTCTTC. Its protein is CASSPKTGGGEQFF. The chain is built from TRBV18 and TRBJ2-1, with 9 bases fitting TRBD1. There are 14 residues in the CDR3. Germline V lookup: CDR1 KGHSH, CDR2 LQKENI. With V trimmed by 3 bases and J by 9 bases, 6 bases remained unmatched.

The V call is TRBV28, the J call TRBJ1-2, with D unclear. V was pared by 7 bases and J by 1 base, with 7 bases between. CDR1 and CDR2 (germline): MDHEN, SYDVKM. CDR3 length: 12 residues. CDR3 sequence reads: CASIASNYGYTF. The CDR3 region has the DNA TGTGCCAGCATTGCCAGTAACTATGGCTACACCTTC.

This chain connects TRBV27 to TRBJ1-1, with 10 bases identical to TRBD1. Per germline, CDR1 MNHEY and CDR2 SMNVEV (reference sequence). V lost 3 bases to trimming and J lost 8 bases; unmatched junction nucleotides: 0. The CDR3 is made up of 12 amino acids. In nucleotides, the CDR3 is TGTGCCAGCAGTTTGGGACAGGGGGAAGCTTTCTTT. Amino acid sequence: CASSLGQGEAFF.